Sequencing of this T cell receptor beta chain was carried out in a study of blood T cell repertoires in COVID-19. Study in general: The samples span acute and convalescent COVID-19 from the United States, Italy and Spain. T cells, B-cell-depleted T cells, or PBMCs supplied cDNA or gDNA.

J gave up 2 bases and V 4 bases, and 2 bases lay outside the gene matches. CDR1 and CDR2 (germline): LNHDA, SQIVND (reference sequence). This CDR3 comprises 13 residues. As originally analysed: Reference gene primer amplification gave nucleated cell count estimates. Profiling relied on immunoSEQ multiplex PCR, and the TCRdb table lists in-frame clones only, not all of them. V and J calls and clone size come straight from that table; D and trimming were deduced from the DNA. Seen here are 150,000 to 200,000 clones, around 85% observed once, and the top ten hold 20%. Concerning this clone: Other DNA variants within this sample encode the same CDR3.

This TCR was recovered from a man between 70 and 80 years old with active or convalescent COVID-19. This chain joins TRBV19 and TRBJ2-7; 7 bases map to TRBD2. The sample was peripheral blood. The CDR3 nucleotides are TGTGCCAGTAGTAGCGGGAGCACCTACGAGCAGTACTTC. Its translation: CASSSGSTYEQYF.